This entry lists 16 T cell receptor beta chains sequenced from one sample in a study of blood T cell repertoires in COVID-19 (dated by TCRdb to 2018 to 2020). Library prep was done by the immunoSEQ multiplex PCR assay. TCRdb mirrors the immuneACCESS table, restricted to in-frame sequences. Some clones are absent from its copies; in checked studies, under half trace to an unresolved V gene, and the reason for the others is unknown. The sample records some 130,000 clones, around three quarters of which are singletons. 3% to 4.5% of the sample is in the top ten clones. The sample taken for sequencing was peripheral blood. The receptors here all came from a woman of 80 years or more with acute or convalescent COVID-19.

The chain combines TRBV5-1 with TRBJ2-5; TRBD1 might be the D (7 bases). CDR1 and CDR2 from the germline V gene are SGHRS and YFSETQ. The length of the CDR3 is 13 residues. Trimming stripped 4 bases from V and 3 bases from J, with 10 bases between. This CDR3 is CASSQGGEETQYF. In DNA, the CDR3 is TGCGCCAGCAGCCAGGGGGGAGAAGAGACCCAGTACTTC.

A remark on this clone: Compared with germline, one end of the junction differs, possibly owing to a read error. The chain links TRBV6-5 to TRBJ2-3; 8 nucleotides agree with TRBD2. The CDR3 has 14 amino acids. The germline gives CDR1 MNHEY, CDR2 SVGAGI. CDR3 protein: CASSDSTSEDTQYF. The CDR3 coding sequence is TGTGCCAGCAGTGACTCGACTAGCGAAGATACGCAGTATTTT.

This chain joins TRBV18 and TRBJ2-1; 7 bases match TRBD1. CDR1 is KGHSH, CDR2 LQKENI, per germline. The CDR3 runs 16 residues. V lost 8 bases to trimming and J lost 2 bases; unmatched junction nucleotides: 12. The CDR3: CASHPRTGGTYNEQFF. The CDR3 DNA is TGTGCCAGCCACCCGAGGACAGGTGGAACCTACAATGAGCAGTTCTTC. Using reference TRBV18 and TRBJ2-1 for the parts outside the CDR3, the full variable domain is NAGVMQNPRHLVRRRGQEARLRCSPMKGHSHVYWYRQLPEEGLKFMVYLQKENIIDESGMPKERFSAEFPKEGPSILRIQQVVRGDSAAYFCASHPRTGGTYNEQFFGPGTRLTVL.

The chain recombines TRBV3-1 (or the pseudogene TRBV3-2) with TRBJ2-1; D perhaps matches TRBD2 (5 bases). The CDR3 sequence is 17 residues long. V lost 4 bases, J lost 0 bases, and 16 bases lay in between. Germline V gene lookup returns CDR1 LGHDT and CDR2 YNNKEL (reference sequence). The CDR3 nucleotides are TGTGCCAGCAGCCCCCCGGCCTGGGAGAGCTCCTACAATGAGCAGTTCTTC. Protein sequence: CASSPPAWESSYNEQFF.

This chain uses TRBV6-6 with TRBJ1-1; unclear D gene. Germline loops: CDR1 MNHNY, CDR2 SVGAGI (reference sequence). V was pared by 2 bases and J by 5 bases, with 9 bases between. The CDR3 has 13 amino acids. CDR3 residues: CASSYEGGTEAFF. In nucleotides, the CDR3 is TGTGCCAGCAGTTACGAGGGAGGGACTGAAGCTTTCTTT.

The V gene is TRBV7-9, the J gene TRBJ1-2; 9 nucleotides agree with TRBD1. Germline-derived CDR1 and CDR2 are SEHNR and FQNEAQ (reference sequence). There are 15 residues in the CDR3. The V gene end was trimmed by 5 bases and the J gene end by 4 bases; junction bases not matched to a gene: 8. CDR3 in amino acids: CASSEQGASPYGYTF. The CDR3 DNA sequence: TGTGCCAGCAGCGAACAGGGGGCCTCCCCCTATGGCTACACCTTC.

With respect to this clone: The same CDR3 also results from other DNA sequences found in this sample. V usage is TRBV7-2 and J usage is TRBJ2-3; 14 bases are a match to TRBD2. Germline CDR1 reads SGHTA; CDR2 reads FQGNSA. V lost 3 bases and J lost 1; bases outside the gene matches: 0. This CDR3 is built from 16 residues. The CDR3 DNA reads TGTGCCAGCAGCTTGGGACTAGCGGGGGGCACAGATACGCAGTATTTT. As protein: CASSLGLAGGTDTQYF.

The chain recombines TRBV5-6 with TRBJ2-3; the match to TRBD2 covers 8 bases. This CDR3 spans 15 amino acids. Germline lookup yields CDR1 SGHDT and CDR2 YYEEEE. V trimming: 5 bases; J trimming: 3 bases; junction bases outside the gene matches: 8. The CDR3 is CASSQKAGGTDTQYF. The DNA of the CDR3 is TGTGCCAGCAGTCAGAAGGCGGGAGGAACAGATACGCAGTATTTT.

This chain's CDR3 is CASSEEPGGYQPQHF. The CDR3 nucleotides read TGTGCCAGCAGTGAAGAGCCCGGGGGGTATCAGCCCCAGCATTTT. The chain joins TRBV6-1 to TRBJ1-5; maybe TRBD1 (5 bases). Germline V gene lookup returns CDR1 MNHNS and CDR2 SASEGT. V was trimmed by 1 base and J by 5 bases, leaving 12 bases between them. This CDR3 contains 15 residues.

A note on this clone: At the DNA level, this CDR3 is encoded by other sequences in the same sample as well. The chain recombines TRBV7-2 with TRBJ2-7; 11 bases align to TRBD1. V trimming: 6 bases; J trimming: 4 bases; junction bases outside the gene matches: 8. In germline, CDR1 is SGHTA, CDR2 FQGNSA. The CDR3 length is 15 residues. The CDR3 region is CASSLTGTGGYEQYF. The CDR3 bases are TGTGCCAGCAGTTTAACCGGGACAGGGGGATACGAGCAGTACTTC. The full variable domain, completed using reference TRBV7-2 and TRBJ2-7, is GAGVSQSPSNKVTEKGKDVELRCDPISGHTALYWYRQSLGQGLEFLIYFQGNSAPDKSGLPSDRFSAERTGGSVSTLTIQRTQQEDSAVYLCASSLTGTGGYEQYFGPGTRLTVT.

This chain connects TRBV6-5 to TRBJ2-3, with 9 nucleotides matching TRBD1. Trimming took 6 bases from V and 2 from J; bases not matched to a gene: 6. The CDR3 extends over 15 amino acids. The germline gives CDR1 MNHEY, CDR2 SVGAGI. CDR3 coding DNA: TGTGCCAGCAGGAGTCGGGACAGGGACACAGATACGCAGTATTTT. It specifies CASRSRDRDTDTQYF.

The chain employs TRBV7-2 and TRBJ1-2, with 7 bases lining up with TRBD1. The CDR3 runs to 14 residues. Germline CDR1 reads SGHTA; CDR2 reads FQGNSA. The trim removed 6 bases at V and 1 base at J, leaving 5 bases unmatched. CDR3 in amino acids: CASRPGTVNYGYTF. The CDR3 DNA follows: TGTGCCAGCAGGCCCGGGACAGTTAACTATGGCTACACCTTC.

The V and J genes are TRBV6-5 and TRBJ2-3; TRBD1 might be the D (5 bases). V was cut by 6 bases and J by 7 bases, with 11 bases left in between. This CDR3 has 12 amino acids. CDR1 MNHEY and CDR2 SVGAGI come from the germline V gene. CDR3 nucleotides: TGTGCCAGCAGCCGAGGACAAAATACGCAGTATTTT. Amino acid sequence: CASSRGQNTQYF.

This chain connects TRBV6-5 to TRBJ1-2, with 8 bases lining up with TRBD1. Germline V CDR1 and CDR2: MNHEY, SVGAGI. Trimming at V came to 6 bases and at J to 8 bases, leaving 8 bases not matched to a gene. This CDR3 contains 13 residues. The CDR3 DNA reads TGTGCCAGCAGGGTAGACAGGGGAGGAGGCTACACCTTC. It codes for CASRVDRGGGYTF.

The chain employs TRBV5-1 and TRBJ2-5; the match to TRBD1 covers 7 bases. V shed 2 bases, J shed 2 bases, and the junction held 6 bases outside the gene matches. CDR3 length: 15 residues. Germline CDR1 and CDR2: SGHRS and YFSETQ. The CDR3 DNA is TGCGCCAGCAGCTTACTAGGGACAGATCAAGAGACCCAGTACTTC. Translation gives CASSLLGTDQETQYF.

The V and J genes are TRBV18 and TRBJ2-2, with TRBD1 matching 8 bases. CDR3 length equals 15 residues. Germline assignment: CDR1 KGHSH and CDR2 LQKENI. Trimming at V came to 2 bases and at J to 6 bases, leaving 5 bases not matched to a gene. The CDR3 region is CASSPVRTGSGELFF. The CDR3, as DNA: TGTGCCAGCTCACCAGTACGGACAGGGTCCGGGGAGCTGTTTTTT.